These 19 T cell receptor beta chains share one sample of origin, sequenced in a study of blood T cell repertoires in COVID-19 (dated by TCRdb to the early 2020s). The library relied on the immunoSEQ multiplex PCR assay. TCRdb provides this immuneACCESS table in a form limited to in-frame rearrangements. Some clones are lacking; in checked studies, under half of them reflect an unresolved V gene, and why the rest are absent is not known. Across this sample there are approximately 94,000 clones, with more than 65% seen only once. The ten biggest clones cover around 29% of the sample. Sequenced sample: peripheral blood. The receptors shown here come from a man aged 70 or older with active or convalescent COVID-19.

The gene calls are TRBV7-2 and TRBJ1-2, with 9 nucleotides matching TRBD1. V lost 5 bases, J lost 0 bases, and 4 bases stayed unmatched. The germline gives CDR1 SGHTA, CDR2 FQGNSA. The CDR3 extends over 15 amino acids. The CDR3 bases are TGTGCCAGCAGCCCAGGGACAGGGCCTAACTATGGCTACACCTTC. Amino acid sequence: CASSPGTGPNYGYTF. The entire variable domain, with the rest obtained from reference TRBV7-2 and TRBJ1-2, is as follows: GAGVSQSPSNKVTEKGKDVELRCDPISGHTALYWYRQSLGQGLEFLIYFQGNSAPDKSGLPSDRFSAERTGGSVSTLTIQRTQQEDSAVYLCASSPGTGPNYGYTFGSGTRLTVV.

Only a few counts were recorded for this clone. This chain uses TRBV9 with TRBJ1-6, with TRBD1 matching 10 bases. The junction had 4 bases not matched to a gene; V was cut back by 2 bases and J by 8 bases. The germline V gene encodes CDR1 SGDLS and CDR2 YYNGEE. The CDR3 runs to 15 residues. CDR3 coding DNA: TGTGCCAGCAGCGTCCGGGACAGGGGTGATTCACCCCTCCACTTT. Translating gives CASSVRDRGDSPLHF.

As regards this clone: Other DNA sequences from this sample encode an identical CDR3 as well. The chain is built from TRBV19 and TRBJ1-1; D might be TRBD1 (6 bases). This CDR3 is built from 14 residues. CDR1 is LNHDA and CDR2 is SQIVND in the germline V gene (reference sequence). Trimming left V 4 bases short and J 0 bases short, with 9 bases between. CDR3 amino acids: CASSRDTVNTEAFF. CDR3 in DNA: TGTGCCAGTAGTAGGGACACCGTGAACACTGAAGCTTTCTTT.

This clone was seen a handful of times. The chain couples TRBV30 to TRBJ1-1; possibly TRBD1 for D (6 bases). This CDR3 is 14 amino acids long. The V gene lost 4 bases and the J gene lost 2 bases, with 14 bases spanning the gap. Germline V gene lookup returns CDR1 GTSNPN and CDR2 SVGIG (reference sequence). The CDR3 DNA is TGTGCCTGGACTAGAGGGGGATTCAACACTGAAGCTTTCTTT. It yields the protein CAWTRGGFNTEAFF.

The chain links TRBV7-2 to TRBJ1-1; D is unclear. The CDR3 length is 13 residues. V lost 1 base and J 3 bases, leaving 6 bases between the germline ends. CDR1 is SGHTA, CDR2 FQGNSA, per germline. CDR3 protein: CASSLGVYTEAFF. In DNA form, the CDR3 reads TGTGCCAGCAGCTTAGGTGTCTACACTGAAGCTTTCTTT. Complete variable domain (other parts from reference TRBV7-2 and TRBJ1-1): GAGVSQSPSNKVTEKGKDVELRCDPISGHTALYWYRQSLGQGLEFLIYFQGNSAPDKSGLPSDRFSAERTGGSVSTLTIQRTQQEDSAVYLCASSLGVYTEAFFGQGTRLTVV.

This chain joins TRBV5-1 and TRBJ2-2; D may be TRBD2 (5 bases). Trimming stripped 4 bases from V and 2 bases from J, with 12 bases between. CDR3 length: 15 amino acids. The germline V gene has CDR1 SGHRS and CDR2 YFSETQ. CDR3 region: CASSPTGRNTGELFF. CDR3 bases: TGCGCCAGCAGCCCGACGGGGAGAAACACCGGGGAGCTGTTTTTT. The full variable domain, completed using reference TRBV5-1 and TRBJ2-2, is KAGVTQTPRYLIKTRGQQVTLSCSPISGHRSVSWYQQTPGQGLQFLFEYFSETQRNKGNFPGRFSGRQFSNSRSEMNVSTLELGDSALYLCASSPTGRNTGELFFGEGSRLTVL.

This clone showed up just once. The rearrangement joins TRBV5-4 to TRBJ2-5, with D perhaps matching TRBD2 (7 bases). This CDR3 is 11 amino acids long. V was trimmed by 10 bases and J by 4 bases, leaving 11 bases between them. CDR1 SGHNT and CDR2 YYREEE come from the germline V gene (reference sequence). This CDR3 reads CASGGLETQYF. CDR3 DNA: TGTGCCTCGGGGGGCTTAGAGACCCAGTACTTC.

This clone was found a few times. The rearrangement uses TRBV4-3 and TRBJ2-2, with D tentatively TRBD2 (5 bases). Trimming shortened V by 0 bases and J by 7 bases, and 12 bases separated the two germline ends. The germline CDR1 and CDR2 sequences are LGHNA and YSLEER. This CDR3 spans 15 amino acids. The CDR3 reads CASSQDGRRGGELFF. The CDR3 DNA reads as TGCGCCAGCAGCCAAGATGGGAGAAGAGGCGGGGAGCTGTTTTTT.

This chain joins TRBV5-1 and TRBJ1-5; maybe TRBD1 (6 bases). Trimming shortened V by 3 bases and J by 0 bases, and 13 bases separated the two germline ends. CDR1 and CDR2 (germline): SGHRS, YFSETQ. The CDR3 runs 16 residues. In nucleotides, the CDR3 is TGCGCCAGCAGCTCCGGACAGTCAAATAGCAATCAGCCCCAGCATTTT. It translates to CASSSGQSNSNQPQHF.

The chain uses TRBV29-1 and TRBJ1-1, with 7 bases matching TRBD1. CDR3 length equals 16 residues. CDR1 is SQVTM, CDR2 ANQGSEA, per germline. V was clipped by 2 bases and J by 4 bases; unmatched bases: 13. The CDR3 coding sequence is TGCAGCGTTGAAAACTCGTTACTACAGGGGAGCACTGAAGCTTTCTTT. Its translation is CSVENSLLQGSTEAFF.

The CDR3 region has the DNA TGCAGCGCCTACGGACTAGCGGGAGTGGAGCAGTTCTTC. This sequence encodes CSAYGLAGVEQFF. The rearrangement links TRBV29-1 to TRBJ2-1; TRBD2 aligns across 13 bases. J gave up 10 bases and V 7 bases, and 7 bases lay outside the gene matches. CDR1 and CDR2 from the germline V gene are SQVTM and ANQGSEA. The CDR3 has 13 residues.

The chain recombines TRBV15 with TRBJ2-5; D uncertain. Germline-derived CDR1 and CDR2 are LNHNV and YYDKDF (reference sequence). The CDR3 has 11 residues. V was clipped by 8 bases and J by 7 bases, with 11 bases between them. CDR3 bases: TGTGCCACCGGAGCTTTAGGGACCCAGTACTTC. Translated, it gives CATGALGTQYF.

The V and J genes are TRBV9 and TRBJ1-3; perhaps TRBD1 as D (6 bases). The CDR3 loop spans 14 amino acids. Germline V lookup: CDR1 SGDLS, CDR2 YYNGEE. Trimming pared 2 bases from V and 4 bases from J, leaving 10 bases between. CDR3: CASSVTGLGNTIYF. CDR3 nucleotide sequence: TGTGCCAGCAGCGTCACAGGGTTAGGAAACACCATATATTTT.

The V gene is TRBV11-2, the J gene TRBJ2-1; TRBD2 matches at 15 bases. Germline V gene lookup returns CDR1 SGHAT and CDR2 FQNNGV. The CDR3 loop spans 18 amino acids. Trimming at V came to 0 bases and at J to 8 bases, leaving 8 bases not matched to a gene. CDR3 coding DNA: TGTGCCAGCAGCTTAGACGCCGCCGGGACTAGCGGGAGGCATGAGCAGTTCTTC. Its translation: CASSLDAAGTSGRHEQFF.

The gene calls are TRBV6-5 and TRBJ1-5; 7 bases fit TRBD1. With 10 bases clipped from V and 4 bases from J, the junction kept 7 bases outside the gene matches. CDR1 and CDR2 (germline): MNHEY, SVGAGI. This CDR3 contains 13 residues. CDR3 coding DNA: TGTGCCACCTCCGGGACAGAAAATCAGCCCCAGCATTTT. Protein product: CATSGTENQPQHF.

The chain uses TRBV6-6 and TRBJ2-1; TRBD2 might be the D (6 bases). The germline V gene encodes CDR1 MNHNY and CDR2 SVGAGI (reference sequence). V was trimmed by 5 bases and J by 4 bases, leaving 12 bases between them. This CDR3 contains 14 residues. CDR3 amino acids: CASSAGTAYNEQFF. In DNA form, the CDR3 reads TGTGCCAGCAGTGCCGGGACTGCTTACAATGAGCAGTTCTTC.

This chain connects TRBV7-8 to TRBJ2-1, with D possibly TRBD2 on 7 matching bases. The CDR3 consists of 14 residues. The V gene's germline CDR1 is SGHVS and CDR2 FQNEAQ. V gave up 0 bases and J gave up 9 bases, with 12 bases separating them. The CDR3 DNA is TGTGCCAGCAGCTTAGCGGGGGGGCAGGGTGAGCAGTTCTTC. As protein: CASSLAGGQGEQFF. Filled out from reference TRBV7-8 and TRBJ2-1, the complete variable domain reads GAGVSQSPRYKVAKRGQDVALRCDPISGHVSLFWYQQALGQGPEFLTYFQNEAQLDKSGLPSDRFFAERPEGSVSTLKIQRTQQEDSAVYLCASSLAGGQGEQFFGPGTRLTVL.

The CDR3 here is CASSRRGTDTQYF. The CDR3 coding sequence is TGTGCCAGTAGTAGGAGGGGAACAGATACGCAGTATTTT. The rearrangement joins TRBV19 to TRBJ2-3, with a possible D match to TRBD2 (6 bases). The CDR3 has 13 residues. Trimming cost V 4 bases and J 3 bases, with 8 bases left between them. Per the germline V gene, CDR1 is LNHDA and CDR2 is SQIVND (reference sequence).

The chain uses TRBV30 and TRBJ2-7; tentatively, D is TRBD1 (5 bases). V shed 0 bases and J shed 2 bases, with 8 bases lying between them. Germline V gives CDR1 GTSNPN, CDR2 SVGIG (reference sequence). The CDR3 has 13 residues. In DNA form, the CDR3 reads TGTGCCTGGAGTGTGCCAGGGACCTACGAGCAGTACTTC. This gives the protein CAWSVPGTYEQYF.